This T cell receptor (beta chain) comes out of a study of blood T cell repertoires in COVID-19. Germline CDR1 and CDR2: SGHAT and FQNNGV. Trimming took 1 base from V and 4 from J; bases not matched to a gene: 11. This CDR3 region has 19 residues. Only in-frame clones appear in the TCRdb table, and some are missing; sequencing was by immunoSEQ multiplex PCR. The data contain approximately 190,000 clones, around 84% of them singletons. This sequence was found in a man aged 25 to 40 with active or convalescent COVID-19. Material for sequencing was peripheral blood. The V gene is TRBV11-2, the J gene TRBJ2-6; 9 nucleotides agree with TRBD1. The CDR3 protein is CASSLGDPGQGAGANVLTF. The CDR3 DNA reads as TGTGCCAGCAGCTTAGGGGATCCGGGACAGGGAGCCGGGGCCAACGTCCTGACTTTC. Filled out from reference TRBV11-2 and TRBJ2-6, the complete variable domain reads EAGVAQSPRYKIIEKRQSVAFWCNPISGHATLYWYQQILGQGPKLLIQFQNNGVVDDSQLPKDRFSAERLKGVDSTLKIQPAKLEDSAVYLCASSLGDPGQGAGANVLTFGAGSRLTVL.